This T cell receptor beta chain was recovered during a study of T cell changes during pregnancy in multiple sclerosis. The assay was immunoSEQ multiplex PCR, and TCRdb's table has in-frame clones only and misses some. The repertoire has 40,000 to 50,000 clones, 85% to 95% of them found once; the top ten carry around 0.52%. CDR3 length: 16 amino acids. V lost 2 bases, J lost 7 bases, and 10 bases stayed unmatched. Germline V lookup: CDR1 SGDLS, CDR2 YYNGEE. This specimen was CD4+ T cells from peripheral blood mononuclear cells, taken in the third trimester of pregnancy. This sequence was found in a female donor with multiple sclerosis, enrolled in a pregnancy study. The chain uses TRBV9 and TRBJ2-1, with 9 bases fitting TRBD2. CDR3 bases: TGTGCCAGCAGCGTCGCGCTGGGACTAGCAGGGAATGAGCAGTTCTTC. This sequence encodes CASSVALGLAGNEQFF.